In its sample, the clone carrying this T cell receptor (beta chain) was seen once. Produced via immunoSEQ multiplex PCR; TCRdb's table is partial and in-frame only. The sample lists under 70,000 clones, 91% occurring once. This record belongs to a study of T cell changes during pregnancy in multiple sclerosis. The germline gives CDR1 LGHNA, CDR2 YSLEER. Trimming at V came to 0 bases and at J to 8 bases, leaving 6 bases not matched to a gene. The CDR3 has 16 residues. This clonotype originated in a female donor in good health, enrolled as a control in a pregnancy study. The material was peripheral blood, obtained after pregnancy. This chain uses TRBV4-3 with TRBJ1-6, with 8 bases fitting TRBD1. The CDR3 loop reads CASSQEVGTGYSPLHF. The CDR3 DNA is TGCGCCAGCAGCCAAGAGGTCGGGACAGGATATTCACCCCTCCACTTT.